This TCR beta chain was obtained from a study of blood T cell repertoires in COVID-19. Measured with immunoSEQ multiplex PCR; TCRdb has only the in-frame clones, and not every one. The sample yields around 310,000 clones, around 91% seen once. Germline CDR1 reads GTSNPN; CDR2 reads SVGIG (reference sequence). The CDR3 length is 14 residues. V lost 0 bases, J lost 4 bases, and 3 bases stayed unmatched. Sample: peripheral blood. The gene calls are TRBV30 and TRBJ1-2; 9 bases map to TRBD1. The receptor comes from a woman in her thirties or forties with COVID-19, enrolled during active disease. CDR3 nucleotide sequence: TGTGCCTGGAGTGTCCAGACAGGGGGCTATGGCTACACCTTC. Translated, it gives CAWSVQTGGYGYTF.